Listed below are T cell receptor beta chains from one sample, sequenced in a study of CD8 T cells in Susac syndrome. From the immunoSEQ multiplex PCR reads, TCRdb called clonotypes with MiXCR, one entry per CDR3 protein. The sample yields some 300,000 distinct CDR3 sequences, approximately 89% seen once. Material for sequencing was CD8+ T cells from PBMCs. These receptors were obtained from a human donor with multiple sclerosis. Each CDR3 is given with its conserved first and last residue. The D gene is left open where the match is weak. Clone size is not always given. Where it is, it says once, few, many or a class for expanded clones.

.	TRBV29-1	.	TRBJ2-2	CSVVVGADTGELFF	TGCAGCGTTGTGGTAGGGGCGGACACCGGGGAGCTGTTTTTT
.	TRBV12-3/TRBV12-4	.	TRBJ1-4	CASGVPEKLFF	TGTGCCAGCGGGGTACCTGAAAAACTGTTTTTT
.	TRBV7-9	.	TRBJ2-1	CASSDPQGGEQFF	TGTGCCAGCAGCGACCCACAGGGCGGGGAGCAGTTCTTC
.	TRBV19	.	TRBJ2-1	CASSWSSYNEQFF	TGTGCCAGTAGTTGGTCCTCCTACAATGAGCAGTTCTTC
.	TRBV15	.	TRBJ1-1	CATRGGAGPAEAFF	TGTGCCACCAGAGGGGGAGCCGGTCCGGCTGAAGCTTTCTTT
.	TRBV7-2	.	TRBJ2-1	CASSSNEQFF	TGTGCCAGCAGCTCCAATGAGCAGTTCTTC
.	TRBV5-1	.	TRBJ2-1	CASSLVGTFSYNEQFF	TGCGCCAGCAGCTTGGTAGGGACTTTTTCCTACAATGAGCAGTTCTTC
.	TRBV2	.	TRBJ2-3	CASSEAEEEWGSSTDTQYF	TGTGCCAGCAGTGAAGCGGAGGAGGAGTGGGGGTCTAGCACAGATACGCAGTATTTT
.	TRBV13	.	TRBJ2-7	CASSFNGHEQYF	TGTGCCAGCAGCTTCAATGGACACGAGCAGTACTTC
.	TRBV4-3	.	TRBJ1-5	CASSQGAGYQPQHF	TGCGCCAGCAGCCAAGGGGCAGGTTATCAGCCCCAGCATTTT
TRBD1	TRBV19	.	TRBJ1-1	CAATRQGVNTEAFF	TGTGCCGCAACTCGACAGGGGGTGAACACTGAAGCTTTCTTT
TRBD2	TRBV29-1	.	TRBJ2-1	CSVGRVVKTSGGNEQFF	TGCAGCGTTGGTAGGGTGGTTAAGACTAGCGGTGGCAATGAGCAGTTCTTC
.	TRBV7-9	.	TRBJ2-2	CASSPGLTGELFF	TGTGCCAGCAGCCCAGGACTCACCGGGGAGCTGTTTTTT
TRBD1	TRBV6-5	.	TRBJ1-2	CASSYRDSNYGYTF	TGTGCCAGCAGTTACCGGGACAGTAACTATGGCTACACCTTC
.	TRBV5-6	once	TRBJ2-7	CASSLPGEDYEQYF	TGTGCCAGCAGCTTGCCGGGAGAAGACTACGAGCAGTACTTC
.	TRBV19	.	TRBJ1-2	CASSIMFGVADLFGYTF	TGTGCCAGTAGTATCATGTTCGGGGTGGCAGACCTCTTTGGCTACACCTTC
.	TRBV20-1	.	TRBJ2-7	CSAREGAAVPSYEQYF	TGCAGTGCACGAGAAGGTGCAGCGGTCCCCTCCTACGAGCAGTACTTC